The rows below give T cell receptor beta chains drawn from one sample of a study of T-cell memory formation after mild COVID-19. Using its own MiXCR run on the 5' RACE reads, TCRdb lists one record per CDR3 protein. The sample lists around 210,000 distinct CDR3 sequences; about 9.2% were seen once. Specimen: PBMCs or a T cell subset sorted from them (not recorded which). These receptors all come from a man aged 18 to 35 who had mild COVID-19 (a few samples of this study predate the infection). Cell type and time point are not known. The CDR3 runs from the conserved cysteine through the conserved F or W. The order of the fields is V gene, D gene, J gene, CDR3 length, clone size, CDR3 protein, CDR3 DNA. D genes are given only for firm matches. Size tells how often a clone was seen (once, few, many) or the class of an expanded clone, and some rows leave it out.

V gene: TRBV29-1; D gene: -; J gene: TRBJ1-1; CDR3 length: 15; clone size: many; CDR3 protein: CSVGTGWGMNTEAFF; CDR3 DNA: TGCAGCGTAGGAACAGGTTGGGGCATGAACACTGAAGCTTTCTTT
V gene: TRBV5-1; D gene: TRBD2; J gene: TRBJ2-5; CDR3 length: 16; clone size: -; CDR3 protein: CASSEPSGGPQETQYF; CDR3 DNA: TGCGCCAGCAGCGAACCTAGCGGGGGGCCCCAAGAGACCCAGTACTTC
V gene: TRBV20-1; D gene: -; J gene: TRBJ2-3; CDR3 length: 13; clone size: many; CDR3 protein: CSGGEPGADTQYF; CDR3 DNA: TGCAGCGGAGGTGAACCTGGGGCGGATACGCAGTATTTT
V gene: TRBV5-1; D gene: -; J gene: TRBJ2-5; CDR3 length: 14; clone size: few; CDR3 protein: CASSVGQYQETQYF; CDR3 DNA: TGCGCCAGCAGTGTGGGGCAGTACCAAGAGACCCAGTACTTC
V gene: TRBV10-1; D gene: -; J gene: TRBJ2-3; CDR3 length: 14; clone size: -; CDR3 protein: CASSELGRTDTQYF; CDR3 DNA: TGCGCCAGCAGTGAGTTGGGGAGGACAGATACGCAGTATTTT
V gene: TRBV6-2/TRBV6-3; D gene: -; J gene: TRBJ2-6; CDR3 length: 11; clone size: many; CDR3 protein: CATSGANVLTF; CDR3 DNA: TGTGCCACCTCTGGGGCCAACGTCCTGACTTTC
V gene: TRBV5-1; D gene: TRBD2; J gene: TRBJ2-1; CDR3 length: 15; clone size: -; CDR3 protein: CASQGLAGGLNEQFF; CDR3 DNA: TGCGCCAGCCAGGGACTAGCGGGGGGCCTCAATGAGCAGTTCTTC
V gene: TRBV7-9; D gene: TRBD1; J gene: TRBJ1-1; CDR3 length: 16; clone size: few; CDR3 protein: CASSLAMRGPDTEAFF; CDR3 DNA: TGTGCCAGCAGCTTAGCGATGAGGGGGCCGGACACTGAAGCTTTCTTT
V gene: TRBV9; D gene: -; J gene: TRBJ2-2; CDR3 length: 16; clone size: many; CDR3 protein: CASSANPGRNTGELFF; CDR3 DNA: TGTGCCAGCAGCGCTAACCCGGGACGAAACACCGGGGAGCTGTTTTTT
V gene: TRBV6-6; D gene: TRBD1; J gene: TRBJ2-2; CDR3 length: 15; clone size: -; CDR3 protein: CAIPNHRGNTGELFF; CDR3 DNA: TGTGCCATCCCTAATCACAGGGGGAACACCGGGGAGCTGTTTTTT
V gene: TRBV7-2; D gene: -; J gene: TRBJ2-3; CDR3 length: 16; clone size: -; CDR3 protein: CASSLVAPLVTDTQYF; CDR3 DNA: TGTGCCAGCAGCTTAGTCGCCCCTCTAGTCACAGATACGCAGTATTTT
V gene: TRBV4-1; D gene: TRBD2; J gene: TRBJ2-2; CDR3 length: 15; clone size: -; CDR3 protein: CASSQAPGGYGELFF; CDR3 DNA: TGCGCCAGCAGCCAAGCCCCGGGGGGGTATGGGGAGCTGTTTTTT
V gene: TRBV5-1; D gene: -; J gene: TRBJ2-7; CDR3 length: 13; clone size: -; CDR3 protein: CASSLESGTEQYF; CDR3 DNA: TGCGCCAGCAGCTTGGAATCGGGGACCGAGCAGTACTTC
V gene: TRBV9; D gene: -; J gene: TRBJ1-1; CDR3 length: 14; clone size: few; CDR3 protein: CASSPQVMGTEAFF; CDR3 DNA: TGTGCCAGCAGCCCTCAGGTCATGGGCACTGAAGCTTTCTTT
V gene: TRBV4-3; D gene: -; J gene: TRBJ2-7; CDR3 length: 14; clone size: many; CDR3 protein: CASSQEQGSDEQYF; CDR3 DNA: TGCGCCAGCAGCCAGGAACAGGGTTCCGACGAGCAGTACTTC
V gene: TRBV12-3/TRBV12-4; D gene: TRBD2; J gene: TRBJ2-2; CDR3 length: 17; clone size: few; CDR3 protein: CASSRFSGGANTGELFF; CDR3 DNA: TGTGCCAGCAGTCGATTTAGCGGGGGGGCGAACACCGGGGAGCTGTTTTTT
V gene: TRBV6-1; D gene: -; J gene: TRBJ1-2; CDR3 length: 11; clone size: -; CDR3 protein: CASSEGRGYTF; CDR3 DNA: TGTGCCAGCAGTGAAGGGCGAGGCTACACCTTC
V gene: TRBV7-9; D gene: TRBD2; J gene: TRBJ2-5; CDR3 length: 11; clone size: -; CDR3 protein: CASSRRGGQYF; CDR3 DNA: TGTGCCAGCAGCCGGCGCGGGGGTCAGTACTTC
V gene: TRBV28; D gene: TRBD2; J gene: TRBJ2-5; CDR3 length: 18; clone size: -; CDR3 protein: CASSTSQTSGGPGETQYF; CDR3 DNA: TGTGCCAGCAGTACCTCTCAGACTAGCGGGGGCCCCGGGGAGACCCAGTACTTC
V gene: TRBV21-1; D gene: -; J gene: TRBJ2-7; CDR3 length: 16; clone size: few; CDR3 protein: CASSKGRCRGSYEQYF; CDR3 DNA: TGTGCCAGCAGCAAAGGAAGGTGCAGGGGTTCCTACGAGCAGTACTTC
V gene: TRBV20-1; D gene: TRBD2; J gene: TRBJ2-1; CDR3 length: 14; clone size: few; CDR3 protein: CSAMSGGAPGEQFF; CDR3 DNA: TGCAGTGCCATGAGCGGGGGGGCACCCGGTGAGCAGTTCTTC
V gene: TRBV12-3/TRBV12-4; D gene: TRBD1; J gene: TRBJ1-1; CDR3 length: 13; clone size: -; CDR3 protein: CASTPQGDTEAFF; CDR3 DNA: TGTGCCAGCACCCCTCAGGGGGACACTGAAGCTTTCTTT